Here is one TCR beta chain with its context. Authors' processing steps: Estimates of nucleated cell counts were drawn from the amplification of reference gene primers. TCRdb's table, derived via immunoSEQ multiplex PCR, lists solely in-frame clones and lacks some. That table gives V, J and clone size, and the DNA gave D and trimming. This sample carries 180,000 or so clones, over 80% of them seen once, and the ten largest clones take more than 7.5%. These data are taken from a study of blood T cell repertoires in COVID-19. Study details: COVID-19 samples from acute and convalescent phases originated in the United States, Italy and Spain. In each case, the material was cDNA or gDNA derived from T cells, B-cell-depleted T cells, or PBMCs.

The sequenced sample consisted of peripheral blood. The receptor's source is a woman aged 70-85 years with acute or convalescent COVID-19.

CDR3 DNA: TGCGCCAGCAGCCAAGACAGGGGGCGTTATGGCTACACCTTC. Its protein product is CASSQDRGRYGYTF. The rearrangement joins TRBV4-1 to TRBJ1-2; TRBD1 aligns across 8 bases. Trimming removed 0 bases from V and 5 bases from J; junction bases left unmatched: 2. CDR3 length: 14 residues. The V gene's germline CDR1 is MGHRA and CDR2 YSYEKL.